This T cell receptor beta chain was captured by sequencing in a study of shared clonotypes between healthy human individuals. For the study at large: Three CD4 naive, three CD4 memory, two CD8 naive and one CD8 memory plate were used per donor. Regarding the study as a whole: Several donors showed sharing of approximately 5% of naive CD4 clonotypes. Relative to their counterparts shared across all four donors, non-shared clonotypes exhibited diminished generation probabilities.

Researchers ran the assay at a deep level. Repertoires were generated with immunoSEQ multiplex PCR, while TCRdb's copy carries only in-frame clones and drops some. This table has millions of clones, 85% to 95% appearing once. The CDR3 extends over 20 amino acids. Trimming took off 6 bases at V and 0 bases at J, with 28 bases between the two ends. The germline V gene encodes CDR1 SGDLS and CDR2 YYNGEE. As to this clone: Antigen unknown.

The sample taken for sequencing was naive CD4+ T cells sorted from blood. Sample subset: CD45RA+ positively selected. This sequence joins TRBV9 and TRBJ1-3, with a weak D call TRBD1 (6 bases). This clonotype was sampled from a man younger than 35 in good health. This CDR3 reads CASTNQRGRGSISSGNTIYF. DNA of the CDR3: TGTGCCAGCACCAATCAGCGGGGCAGGGGATCCATCAGCTCTGGAAACACCATATATTTT.